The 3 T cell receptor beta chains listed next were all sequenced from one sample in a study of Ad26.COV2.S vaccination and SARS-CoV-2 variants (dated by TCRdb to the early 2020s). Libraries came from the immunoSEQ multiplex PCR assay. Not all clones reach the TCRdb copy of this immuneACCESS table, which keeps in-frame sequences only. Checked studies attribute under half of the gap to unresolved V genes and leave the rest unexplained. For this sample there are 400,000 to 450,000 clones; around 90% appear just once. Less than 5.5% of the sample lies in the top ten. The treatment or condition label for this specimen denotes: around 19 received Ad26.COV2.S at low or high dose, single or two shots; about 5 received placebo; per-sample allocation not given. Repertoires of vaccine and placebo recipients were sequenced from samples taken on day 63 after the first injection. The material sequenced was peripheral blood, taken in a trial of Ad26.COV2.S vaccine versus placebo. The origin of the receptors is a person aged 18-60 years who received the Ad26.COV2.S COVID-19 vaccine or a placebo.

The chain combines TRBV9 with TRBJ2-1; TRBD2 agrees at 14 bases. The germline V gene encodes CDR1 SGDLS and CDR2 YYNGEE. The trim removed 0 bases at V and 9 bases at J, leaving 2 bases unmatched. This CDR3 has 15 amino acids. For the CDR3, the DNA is TGTGCCAGCAGCGTAGAGGGGACTAGCGGGAGTGAGCAGTTCTTC. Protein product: CASSVEGTSGSEQFF.

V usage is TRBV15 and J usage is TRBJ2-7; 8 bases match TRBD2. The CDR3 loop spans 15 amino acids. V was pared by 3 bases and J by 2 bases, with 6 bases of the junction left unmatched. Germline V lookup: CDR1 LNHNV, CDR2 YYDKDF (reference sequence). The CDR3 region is CATSRGIAGTYEQYF. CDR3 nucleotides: TGTGCCACCAGCAGGGGGATAGCGGGAACCTACGAGCAGTACTTC.

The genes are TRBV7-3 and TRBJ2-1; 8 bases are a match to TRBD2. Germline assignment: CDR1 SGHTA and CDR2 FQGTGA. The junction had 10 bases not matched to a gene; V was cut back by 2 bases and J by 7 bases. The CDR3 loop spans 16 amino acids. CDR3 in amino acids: CASSLEGTRIENEQFF. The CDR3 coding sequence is TGTGCCAGCAGCTTAGAGGGGACTAGAATTGAGAATGAGCAGTTCTTC.